This entry lists 10 T cell receptor beta chains sequenced from one sample in a study of early T cells in non-severe SARS-CoV-2 infection. TCRdb itself ran the 5' RACE reads through MiXCR, one entry per CDR3 protein. The table shows approximately 60,000 distinct CDR3 sequences, with around 13% occurring only once. Sequenced input: whole blood. These receptors all come from an adult who was a healthcare worker with PCR-confirmed SARS-CoV-2 infection or an uninfected control (not recorded which).

At least ten counts were recorded for this clonotype. This sequence joins TRBV6-2 or TRBV6-3 and TRBJ2-2; 8 nucleotides align to TRBD1. This CDR3 comprises 15 residues. Trimming at V came to 4 bases and at J to 4 bases, leaving 5 bases not matched to a gene. CDR1 and CDR2 from the germline V gene are MNHEY and SVGEGT. The CDR3 DNA is TGTGCCAGCAGTTCTGGGACAGGACTCACCGGGGAGCTGTTTTTT. Amino acid sequence: CASSSGTGLTGELFF.

Worth noting for this clonotype: A junction end diverges from the germline sequence, so it may reflect a read error. This chain joins TRBV7-3 and TRBJ2-7, with D perhaps matching TRBD2 (6 bases). This CDR3 is built from 14 residues. From germline, CDR1 is SGHTA and CDR2 FQGTGA. The DNA of the CDR3 is TGTGCCAGCAGCTTAGGGGCGGGGACCTCCGAGCAGCACTTC. Amino acid sequence: CASSLGAGTSEQHF.

This clonotype occurred many times. The genes are TRBV6-2 or TRBV6-3 and TRBJ2-2; 9 bases line up with TRBD2. The CDR3 has 14 residues. From germline, CDR1 is MNHEY and CDR2 SVGEGT. With V trimmed by 5 bases and J by 7 bases, 5 bases remained unmatched. Here the CDR3 DNA reads TGTGCCAGCAGTATAGCGGGAGAATTCGGGGAGCTGTTTTTT. Protein: CASSIAGEFGELFF.

In this sample, this clonotype turned up once. Mismatch with germline at one junction end may stem from a read error. The V gene is TRBV5-6, the J gene TRBJ2-5, with a tentative D call TRBD1 (6 bases). Germline assignment: CDR1 SGHDT and CDR2 YYEEEE. The CDR3 contains 13 residues. This chain's CDR3 is CATSRDNQETQYF. The CDR3 DNA reads TGTGCCACCAGCCGGGACAACCAAGAGACCCAGTACTTC.

This clonotype was observed many times. This chain joins TRBV7-9 and TRBJ2-1; D unresolved. CDR1 and CDR2 from the germline V gene are SEHNR and FQNEAQ (reference sequence). This CDR3 region has 17 residues. Trimming stripped 1 base from V and 2 bases from J, with 15 bases between. CDR3 region: CASSLEAHFSTYNEQFF. The CDR3 DNA reads TGTGCCAGCAGCTTAGAGGCCCACTTCTCAACCTACAATGAGCAGTTCTTC.

This chain connects TRBV12-3 or TRBV12-4 to TRBJ1-5; 9 bases line up with TRBD1. The CDR3 totals 18 residues. Trimming cost V 3 bases and J 10 bases; bases outside gene matches: 19. The CDR3 DNA reads TGTGCCAGCAGTTTCGACAGGGGGTATCCTCTGAGTGGGGAACCCCAGCATTTT. It encodes CASSFDRGYPLSGEPQHF.

This clonotype was seen more than once but under ten times. The V call is TRBV5-1, the J call TRBJ2-3; D is possibly TRBD1 or TRBD2 (6 bases each). Between the trimmed V and J ends, which lost 4 bases and 0 bases, there was a span of 15 bases. This CDR3 region has 16 residues. Germline values: CDR1 SGHRS, CDR2 YFSETQ. CDR3 in DNA: TGCGCCAGCAGCGGAGGAGGGGGGCGCAGCACAGATACGCAGTATTTT. Translating it yields CASSGGGGRSTDTQYF. The whole variable domain, filled in from reference TRBV5-1 and TRBJ2-3, reads KAGVTQTPRYLIKTRGQQVTLSCSPISGHRSVSWYQQTPGQGLQFLFEYFSETQRNKGNFPGRFSGRQFSNSRSEMNVSTLELGDSALYLCASSGGGGRSTDTQYFGPGTRLTVL.

This clonotype has at least ten counts. This chain joins TRBV15 and TRBJ2-7, with 10 bases identical to TRBD1. The CDR3 runs 18 residues. V lost 1 base and J lost 6; bases outside the gene matches: 15. Germline CDR1 reads LNHNV; CDR2 reads YYDKDF (reference sequence). CDR3 sequence: CATSRGLTGGGKGIEQYF. The CDR3 region has the DNA TGTGCCACCAGCAGAGGGTTGACAGGGGGCGGGAAGGGTATCGAGCAGTACTTC.

This clonotype was counted only a few times. The rearrangement links TRBV19 to TRBJ2-1; 11 nucleotides match TRBD2. The CDR3 loop spans 15 amino acids. J lost 2 bases, V lost 7 bases, and 4 bases had no gene match. Per the germline V gene, CDR1 is LNHDA and CDR2 is SQIVND (reference sequence). The CDR3 DNA sequence: TGTGCCAGTACTGAGACTAGCGGGGCCTACAATGAGCAGTTCTTC. This sequence encodes CASTETSGAYNEQFF.

Details on this clonotype: Just one base apart from a much larger clone, this may be a read error. The CDR3 nucleotides are TGTGCCAGCAGCTCCGAGGCCGGACCGGGGGAGAAGACCCAGTACTTC. It specifies CASSSEAGPGEKTQYF. The chain employs TRBV11-2 and TRBJ2-5, with D possibly TRBD2 on 6 matching bases. The CDR3 is 16 amino acids. V lost 4 bases, J lost 6 bases, and 21 bases lay in between. Germline CDR1 SGHAT, CDR2 FQNNGV.